These T cell receptor beta chains were read from a single sample in a study of blood T cell repertoires in COVID-19. Clones were sequenced by immunoSEQ multiplex PCR, and TCRdb holds only the in-frame ones, with some missing. Of 200,000 to 250,000 clones in the sample, around 83% were seen once. Sequenced material: peripheral blood. The receptors derive from a woman in her late teens or twenties with acute or convalescent COVID-19. Each CDR3 is given with its conserved first and last residue. A D gene is named only where the DNA matches it firmly. Only some rows state a clone size, as once, few, many or a class for expanded clones.

cdr3_aa: CASSTSTGATNEKLFF
cdr3_nt: TGTGCCAGCAGTACAAGCACGGGGGCAACTAATGAAAAACTGTTTTTT
j_call: TRBJ1-4
clone_size: few
d_call: -
cdr3_length: 16
v_call: TRBV28

cdr3_aa: CASSPQGLGDTQYF
cdr3_nt: TGTGCCAGCAGTCCCCAGGGTCTAGGAGATACGCAGTATTTT
j_call: TRBJ2-3
clone_size: -
d_call: -
cdr3_length: 14
v_call: TRBV6-2/TRBV6-3

cdr3_aa: CASTPDHRRNTEAFF
cdr3_nt: TGTGCCAGCACCCCAGACCACAGAAGGAACACTGAAGCTTTCTTT
j_call: TRBJ1-1
clone_size: -
d_call: -
cdr3_length: 15
v_call: TRBV7-8

cdr3_aa: CSVEDRNQGGTEAFF
cdr3_nt: TGCAGCGTTGAAGATCGGAACCAGGGAGGCACTGAAGCTTTCTTT
j_call: TRBJ1-1
clone_size: -
d_call: -
cdr3_length: 15
v_call: TRBV29-1

cdr3_aa: CASSYHPGTGGSPLHF
cdr3_nt: TGTGCCAGCAGCTATCACCCCGGGACAGGGGGTTCACCCCTCCACTTT
j_call: TRBJ1-6
clone_size: -
d_call: TRBD1
cdr3_length: 16
v_call: TRBV11-2

cdr3_aa: CASSFSDRGLAGQYF
cdr3_nt: TGTGCCAGCAGCTTTTCTGACAGGGGGTTGGCGGGGCAGTACTTC
j_call: TRBJ2-7
clone_size: -
d_call: TRBD1
cdr3_length: 15
v_call: TRBV5-6

cdr3_aa: CSASRPSGSYHTQYF
cdr3_nt: TGCAGTGCTAGTCGGCCTAGCGGGAGCTATCATACGCAGTATTTT
j_call: TRBJ2-3
clone_size: -
d_call: TRBD2
cdr3_length: 15
v_call: TRBV20-1

cdr3_aa: CASSRGTSKSTDTQYF
cdr3_nt: TGTGCCAGCAGCCGGGGGACTAGCAAGAGCACAGATACGCAGTATTTT
j_call: TRBJ2-3
clone_size: -
d_call: TRBD2
cdr3_length: 16
v_call: TRBV5-4

cdr3_aa: CASSSHQGTSTDTQYF
cdr3_nt: TGTGCCAGCAGCTCCCATCAGGGAACTAGCACAGATACGCAGTATTTT
j_call: TRBJ2-3
clone_size: -
d_call: -
cdr3_length: 16
v_call: TRBV7-6

cdr3_aa: CASSVRDISNYGYTF
cdr3_nt: TGTGCCAGCAGCGTCCGGGACATTTCTAACTATGGCTACACCTTC
j_call: TRBJ1-2
clone_size: once
d_call: -
cdr3_length: 15
v_call: TRBV9

cdr3_aa: CACNPGGGEPYEQYF
cdr3_nt: TGTGCCTGCAACCCGGGGGGCGGGGAACCTTACGAGCAGTACTTC
j_call: TRBJ2-7
clone_size: -
d_call: -
cdr3_length: 15
v_call: TRBV6-5

cdr3_aa: CASSLRQGKDVAFF
cdr3_nt: TGCGCCAGCAGCTTAAGACAGGGAAAAGATGTAGCTTTCTTT
j_call: TRBJ1-1
clone_size: -
d_call: TRBD1
cdr3_length: 14
v_call: TRBV5-1

cdr3_aa: CASSPQGARLEQYF
cdr3_nt: TGTGCCAGCAGTCCCCAGGGGGCTCGCCTCGAGCAGTACTTC
j_call: TRBJ2-7
clone_size: -
d_call: TRBD1
cdr3_length: 14
v_call: TRBV27

cdr3_aa: CASSLGELALTKNIQYF
cdr3_nt: TGCGCCAGCAGCTTGGGGGAACTAGCTCTTACCAAAAACATTCAGTACTTC
j_call: TRBJ2-4
clone_size: -
d_call: -
cdr3_length: 17
v_call: TRBV5-1

cdr3_aa: CATSRGGATLRETQYF
cdr3_nt: TGTGCCACCAGCAGGGGGGGAGCAACTTTGAGGGAGACCCAGTACTTC
j_call: TRBJ2-5
clone_size: -
d_call: -
cdr3_length: 16
v_call: TRBV15

cdr3_aa: CASSVQISGRGPTYEQYF
cdr3_nt: TGTGCCAGCAGCGTCCAAATTAGCGGGAGAGGACCGACCTACGAGCAGTACTTC
j_call: TRBJ2-7
clone_size: -
d_call: TRBD2
cdr3_length: 18
v_call: TRBV7-6

cdr3_aa: CASSRQVINYGYTF
cdr3_nt: TGTGCCAGCAGCCGACAGGTGATTAACTATGGCTACACCTTC
j_call: TRBJ1-2
clone_size: few
d_call: -
cdr3_length: 14
v_call: TRBV3-1/TRBV3-2

cdr3_aa: CASSYRSSEQFF
cdr3_nt: TGTGCCAGCAGTTACAGGAGCAGTGAGCAGTTCTTC
j_call: TRBJ2-1
clone_size: -
d_call: -
cdr3_length: 12
v_call: TRBV6-2/TRBV6-3

cdr3_aa: CASSPPGGNSPLHF
cdr3_nt: TGTGCCAGCAGTCCCCCGGGGGGTAATTCACCCCTCCACTTT
j_call: TRBJ1-6
clone_size: -
d_call: -
cdr3_length: 14
v_call: TRBV6-5

cdr3_aa: CASRSGTQPVNEQFF
cdr3_nt: TGTGCCAGCAGAAGCGGGACTCAACCGGTCAATGAGCAGTTCTTC
j_call: TRBJ2-1
clone_size: few
d_call: TRBD2
cdr3_length: 15
v_call: TRBV9

cdr3_aa: CASTVTSSYEQYF
cdr3_nt: TGTGCCAGCACCGTGACAAGCTCCTACGAGCAGTACTTC
j_call: TRBJ2-7
clone_size: -
d_call: -
cdr3_length: 13
v_call: TRBV7-2

cdr3_aa: CASSSGRREPNTEAFF
cdr3_nt: TGTGCCAGCAGCTCCGGTCGGAGGGAACCGAACACTGAAGCTTTCTTT
j_call: TRBJ1-1
clone_size: -
d_call: -
cdr3_length: 16
v_call: TRBV7-2

cdr3_aa: CASSLGEGYEQYF
cdr3_nt: TGCGCCAGCAGCTTGGGGGAGGGATACGAGCAGTACTTC
j_call: TRBJ2-7
clone_size: -
d_call: TRBD2
cdr3_length: 13
v_call: TRBV5-1

cdr3_aa: CASTKNGLVAYQETQYF
cdr3_nt: TGTGCCAGCACTAAGAACGGACTAGTCGCGTACCAAGAGACCCAGTACTTC
j_call: TRBJ2-5
clone_size: -
d_call: TRBD2
cdr3_length: 17
v_call: TRBV28

cdr3_aa: CASSESGGLTEAFF
cdr3_nt: TGCGCCAGCAGTGAGTCGGGCGGGTTGACTGAAGCTTTCTTT
j_call: TRBJ1-1
clone_size: -
d_call: -
cdr3_length: 14
v_call: TRBV10-1

cdr3_aa: CASIGQGTPNQPQHF
cdr3_nt: TGTGCCAGTATTGGACAGGGGACACCCAATCAGCCCCAGCATTTT
j_call: TRBJ1-5
clone_size: -
d_call: TRBD1
cdr3_length: 15
v_call: TRBV19

cdr3_aa: CASSPGLAGGRVDEQFF
cdr3_nt: TGTGCCAGCAGCCCGGGATTAGCGGGAGGTAGGGTGGATGAGCAGTTCTTC
j_call: TRBJ2-1
clone_size: few
d_call: TRBD2
cdr3_length: 17
v_call: TRBV7-9

cdr3_aa: CASSYVRSTGELFF
cdr3_nt: TGTGCCAGCAGTTACGTCAGAAGCACCGGGGAGCTGTTTTTT
j_call: TRBJ2-2
clone_size: -
d_call: -
cdr3_length: 14
v_call: TRBV6-5

cdr3_aa: CASRRQFTGELFF
cdr3_nt: TGTGCCAGCAGACGACAGTTCACCGGGGAGCTGTTTTTT
j_call: TRBJ2-2
clone_size: -
d_call: -
cdr3_length: 13
v_call: TRBV12-3/TRBV12-4

cdr3_aa: CATGWAVSSAGAFF
cdr3_nt: TGTGCCACCGGTTGGGCAGTAAGCTCTGCGGGAGCTTTCTTT
j_call: TRBJ1-1
clone_size: -
d_call: -
cdr3_length: 14
v_call: TRBV28

cdr3_aa: CASSRTGATEEKLFF
cdr3_nt: TGCGCCAGCAGCCGTACAGGGGCGACGGAAGAAAAACTGTTTTTT
j_call: TRBJ1-4
clone_size: -
d_call: TRBD1
cdr3_length: 15
v_call: TRBV4-3

cdr3_aa: CASSLAGQGSSYEQYF
cdr3_nt: TGTGCCAGCAGCTTAGCCGGACAGGGGAGCTCCTACGAGCAGTACTTC
j_call: TRBJ2-7
clone_size: once
d_call: TRBD1
cdr3_length: 16
v_call: TRBV7-9

cdr3_aa: CASSLAPGVEAFF
cdr3_nt: TGTGCCAGCAGCTTGGCGCCAGGTGTTGAAGCTTTCTTT
j_call: TRBJ1-1
clone_size: once
d_call: -
cdr3_length: 13
v_call: TRBV5-6

cdr3_aa: CASSLDVSGLVSYNEQFF
cdr3_nt: TGTGCCAGCAGCTTGGACGTTTCTGGACTAGTCTCCTACAATGAGCAGTTCTTC
j_call: TRBJ2-1
clone_size: -
d_call: TRBD2
cdr3_length: 18
v_call: TRBV5-4

cdr3_aa: CASSRGGQGRQPQHF
cdr3_nt: TGTGCCAGTAGTAGGGGAGGACAGGGCAGGCAGCCCCAGCATTTT
j_call: TRBJ1-5
clone_size: -
d_call: TRBD1
cdr3_length: 15
v_call: TRBV19

cdr3_aa: CASSFGQLATNEKLFF
cdr3_nt: TGCGCCAGCAGCTTCGGACAGCTTGCAACTAATGAAAAACTGTTTTTT
j_call: TRBJ1-4
clone_size: -
d_call: -
cdr3_length: 16
v_call: TRBV5-1

cdr3_aa: CASISGQGAEADTQYF
cdr3_nt: TGTGCCAGCATTTCGGGACAGGGGGCGGAAGCAGATACGCAGTATTTT
j_call: TRBJ2-3
clone_size: -
d_call: TRBD1
cdr3_length: 16
v_call: TRBV2

cdr3_aa: CASSVQGSVPGELFF
cdr3_nt: TGTGCCAGCAGCGTACAGGGATCCGTCCCCGGGGAGCTGTTTTTT
j_call: TRBJ2-2
clone_size: few
d_call: -
cdr3_length: 15
v_call: TRBV9

cdr3_aa: CASSLAPGQGYTGELFF
cdr3_nt: TGTGCTAGCAGCTTAGCGCCGGGACAGGGTTACACCGGGGAGCTGTTTTTT
j_call: TRBJ2-2
clone_size: -
d_call: TRBD1
cdr3_length: 17
v_call: TRBV7-7

cdr3_aa: CAISESKVLGLRGETQYF
cdr3_nt: TGTGCCATCAGTGAGTCGAAAGTCCTAGGTCTCAGGGGAGAGACCCAGTACTTC
j_call: TRBJ2-5
clone_size: -
d_call: -
cdr3_length: 18
v_call: TRBV10-3

cdr3_aa: CAISRTGMVADEQYF
cdr3_nt: TGTGCCATCAGTCGGACAGGGATGGTCGCGGACGAGCAGTACTTC
j_call: TRBJ2-7
clone_size: -
d_call: TRBD1
cdr3_length: 15
v_call: TRBV10-3

cdr3_aa: CASSPFDSDQPQHF
cdr3_nt: TGTGCCAGCAGTCCCTTTGACAGTGACCAGCCCCAGCATTTT
j_call: TRBJ1-5
clone_size: few
d_call: -
cdr3_length: 14
v_call: TRBV27

cdr3_aa: CASSLGGTGGTEAFF
cdr3_nt: TGTGCCAGCAGCTTAGGAGGAACAGGGGGAACTGAAGCTTTCTTT
j_call: TRBJ1-1
clone_size: -
d_call: TRBD1
cdr3_length: 15
v_call: TRBV7-2

cdr3_aa: CATAGGITDTQYF
cdr3_nt: TGTGCCACCGCTGGAGGAATCACAGATACGCAGTATTTT
j_call: TRBJ2-3
clone_size: -
d_call: -
cdr3_length: 13
v_call: TRBV24-1

cdr3_aa: CASSLSGKTNQPQHF
cdr3_nt: TGTGCCAGCAGCTTGAGCGGCAAGACCAATCAGCCCCAGCATTTT
j_call: TRBJ1-5
clone_size: -
d_call: -
cdr3_length: 15
v_call: TRBV7-2

cdr3_aa: CASSYSGGMNTEAFF
cdr3_nt: TGTGCCAGCAGTTACTCGGGGGGAATGAACACTGAAGCTTTCTTT
j_call: TRBJ1-1
clone_size: -
d_call: -
cdr3_length: 15
v_call: TRBV6-5

cdr3_aa: CASSQSISRAPGENIQYF
cdr3_nt: TGCGCCAGCAGCCAATCTATATCGAGGGCCCCAGGGGAAAACATTCAGTACTTC
j_call: TRBJ2-4
clone_size: -
d_call: -
cdr3_length: 18
v_call: TRBV4-3

cdr3_aa: CASSRYRGPNQPQHF
cdr3_nt: TGTGCCAGTAGCCGGTACAGGGGACCCAATCAGCCCCAGCATTTT
j_call: TRBJ1-5
clone_size: few
d_call: TRBD1
cdr3_length: 15
v_call: TRBV19

cdr3_aa: CASSRVVNSPLHF
cdr3_nt: TGTGCCAGCAGTAGAGTGGTTAATTCACCCCTCCACTTT
j_call: TRBJ1-6
clone_size: -
d_call: -
cdr3_length: 13
v_call: TRBV27

cdr3_aa: CATSGLGLAGIEQYF
cdr3_nt: TGTGCCACCAGTGGTCTGGGACTAGCGGGTATCGAGCAGTACTTC
j_call: TRBJ2-7
clone_size: -
d_call: TRBD2
cdr3_length: 15
v_call: TRBV15

cdr3_aa: CASSAWTVTNEQFF
cdr3_nt: TGTGCCAGCAGTGCCTGGACTGTTACTAATGAGCAGTTCTTC
j_call: TRBJ2-1
clone_size: -
d_call: -
cdr3_length: 14
v_call: TRBV6-2/TRBV6-3